Below are 7 T cell receptor beta chains sequenced from a single sample in a study of T cells in Graves' hyperthyroidism and ophthalmopathy. The investigators amplified TCR beta CDR3 regions from RNA transcripts. When the TCR CDR3 underwent first-round RT-PCR, the HTBI primer set was used. MiXCR, run by TCRdb on the multiplex PCR reads, gives a single entry per CDR3 protein. The sample has around 520,000 distinct CDR3 sequences, about an eighth seen once. Sequencing input: blood. The receptors were gathered from a woman younger than 35 with Graves' hyperthyroidism.

This clonotype appeared many times. The V call is TRBV2, the J call TRBJ2-7, with D perhaps matching TRBD2 (5 bases). Germline CDR1 and CDR2: SNHLY and FYNNEI. This CDR3 is built from 13 residues. Trimming pared 5 bases from V and 3 bases from J, leaving 11 bases between. Here the CDR3 DNA reads TGTGCCAGCAGTCGGGCCGACTACTACGAGCAGTACTTC. Translation gives CASSRADYYEQYF.

This clonotype was counted a few times. The gene calls are TRBV7-3 and TRBJ2-5, with 9 positions matching TRBD2. The V and J ends lost 1 base and 5 bases, in that order; junction bases with no gene match: 5. This CDR3 comprises 15 residues. CDR1 and CDR2 (germline): SGHTA, FQGTGA. CDR3 amino acids: CASSLMAGTSETQYF. Here the CDR3 DNA reads TGTGCCAGCAGCTTAATGGCCGGGACTAGCGAGACCCAGTACTTC.

At least ten counts were recorded for this clonotype. CDR3 in amino acids: CSVEGEGTYEQYF. As DNA, the CDR3 is TGCAGCGTTGAAGGGGAAGGGACCTACGAGCAGTACTTC. The chain carries TRBV29-1 and TRBJ2-7; D not resolved. The CDR3 sequence is 13 residues long. V lost 1 base, J lost 2 bases, and 9 bases lay in between. Germline values: CDR1 SQVTM, CDR2 ANQGSEA.

This clonotype was observed many times. The rearrangement joins TRBV7-6 to TRBJ1-3, with D possibly TRBD1 on 6 matching bases. CDR3 length: 17 amino acids. V was shortened by 5 bases and J by 0 bases, with 17 bases between the two germline ends. The V gene's germline CDR1 is SGHVS and CDR2 FNYEAQ. The CDR3 DNA reads as TGTGCCAGCAGCCCCGGAGTGGGGGGCCTCTCTGGAAACACCATATATTTT. This codes for CASSPGVGGLSGNTIYF.

This clonotype was counted many times. The V gene is TRBV10-3, the J gene TRBJ1-1, with 10 nucleotides matching TRBD1. Per the germline V gene, CDR1 is ENHRY and CDR2 is SYGVKD. With V trimmed by 10 bases and J by 1 base, 12 bases remained unmatched. The CDR3 is made up of 16 amino acids. CDR3: CATGQGGQWTNTEAFF. CDR3 bases: TGTGCCACTGGACAGGGGGGTCAATGGACGAACACTGAAGCTTTCTTT.

This clonotype was observed many times. The rearrangement links TRBV5-5 to TRBJ1-1; D uncertain. CDR3 size: 15 residues. V lost 1 base, J lost 4 bases, and 14 bases lay in between. Looked up from germline, CDR1 is SGHKS and CDR2 is YYEKEE (reference sequence). CDR3 loop: CASSLSVLARTEAFF. In nucleotides, the CDR3 is TGTGCCAGCAGCTTGTCTGTCTTAGCGCGCACTGAAGCTTTCTTT.

The rearrangement links TRBV5-1 to TRBJ2-7, with D tentatively TRBD2 (6 bases). Germline V gene data show CDR1 as SGHRS and CDR2 as YFSETQ. Trimming removed 0 bases from V and 4 bases from J, with 14 bases in between. The CDR3 runs 15 residues. CDR3 bases: TGCGCCAGCAGCTTGGAGGCGGGAACAGAGTACGAGCAGTACGTC. Protein product: CASSLEAGTEYEQYV.